The present TCR beta chain was sequenced within a study of blood T cell repertoires in COVID-19 (TCRdb year 2020). About the investigation overall: Samples covering the acute and convalescent phases of COVID-19 were provided by collaborators in the United States, Italy and Spain. Samples came from the ongoing ImmuneRACE study (first 160 participants) plus 1,254 subjects from 6 global collaborators. A de-identified subject ID, COVID-19 status, age in years and sex were almost always included in the sample metadata. A freely available public database, intended as a resource for researchers studying the immune response to SARS-CoV-2, is where the repertoires were released. Deeply sampled blood TCRbeta repertoires from subjects exposed to, actively infected with, or recovered from COVID-19 were included in the dataset. The material from the prospective study consisted of cDNA or gDNA derived from T cells, B-cell-depleted T cells, or PBMCs. Where available, HLA class I and class II types were obtained from metadata supplied by the sample provider rather than from assay-based typing. Summary of the overall study and its limitations: Clinical and demographic metadata were provided uncurated, with the amount varying by source and participant.

On this clone itself: No cognate antigen has been identified for it. Base qualities are not recorded, but no much larger clone differs from it by a single base.

Spanning cysteine to phenylalanine, the CDR3 consists of 15 amino acids. Only CDR3 DNA is held: 45 bases, read in frame from base 1. From the germline V gene, CDR1 is SGHDT and CDR2 is YYEEEE. Trimming removed 4 bases from V and 7 bases from J; the gene matches leave 6 bases unexplained. Each collaborating institution followed its own protocols to collect whole blood in K2EDTA tubes. For TCRbeta analysis, collaborator samples were shipped as frozen whole blood, as isolated PBMCs, or as DNA extracted from either sample type. TCRbeta CDR3 regions were amplified from genomic DNA by means of the immunoSEQ Assay, a bias-controlled multiplex PCR. The authors' analysis ran thus. The number of nucleated cells in each sample was estimated from the amplification of reference gene primers within the assay. To quantify the absolute abundance of each unique TCRbeta CDR3 rearrangement, sequence reads were collapsed and filtered. For each sample, productive Simpson clonality was calculated as the square root of Simpson's diversity index over productive rearrangements. TCRdb re-hosts the immuneACCESS table, in-frame sequences only. Its copies lack some clones; in the studies checked, an unresolved V gene accounts for under half of them, and the cause for the rest is not known. The V and J calls and clone size come from that table; D and trimming were worked out from the DNA. The sample table shows about 360,000 clones, and around 87% are seen once. About 3% of the sample rests with the top ten.

The sequence came from a human donor in a cohort sampled during active COVID-19. The rearranged segments are TRBV5-6 and TRBJ2-3, with 13 central nucleotides matching TRBD2. The sequenced sample consisted of peripheral blood. The DNA sequence reads TGTGCCAGCAGCATCGGACTAGCGGGAGCGTATACGCAGTATTTT. Its amino acids are CASSIGLAGAYTQYF.